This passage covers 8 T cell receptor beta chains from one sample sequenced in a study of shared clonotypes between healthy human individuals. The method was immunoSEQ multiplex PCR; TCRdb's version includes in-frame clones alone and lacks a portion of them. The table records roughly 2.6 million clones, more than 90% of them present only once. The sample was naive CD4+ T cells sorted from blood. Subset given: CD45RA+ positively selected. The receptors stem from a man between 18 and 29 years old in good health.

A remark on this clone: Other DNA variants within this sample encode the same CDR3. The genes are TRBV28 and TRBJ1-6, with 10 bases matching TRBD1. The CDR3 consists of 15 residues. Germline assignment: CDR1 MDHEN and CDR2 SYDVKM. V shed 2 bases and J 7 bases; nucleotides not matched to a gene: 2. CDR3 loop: CASSLTGQGNSPLHF. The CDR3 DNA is TGTGCCAGCAGTTTAACGGGACAGGGGAATTCACCCCTCCACTTT.

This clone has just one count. The CDR3 coding sequence is TGCGCCAGCAGCCAAGATGCAGGGGGCGGCAATGGCTACACCTTC. As protein: CASSQDAGGGNGYTF. The chain links TRBV4-3 to TRBJ1-2; 8 bases line up with TRBD1. After removal of 0 bases from V and 6 bases from J, the junction contained 6 bases not matched to a gene. This CDR3 comprises 15 residues. The germline gives CDR1 LGHNA, CDR2 YSLEER.

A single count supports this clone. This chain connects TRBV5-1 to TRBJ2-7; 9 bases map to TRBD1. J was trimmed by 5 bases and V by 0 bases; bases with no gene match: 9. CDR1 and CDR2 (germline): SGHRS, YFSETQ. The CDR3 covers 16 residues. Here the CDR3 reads CASSLGPGGTGNEQYF. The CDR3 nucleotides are TGCGCCAGCAGCTTGGGTCCCGGCGGGACAGGGAACGAGCAGTACTTC. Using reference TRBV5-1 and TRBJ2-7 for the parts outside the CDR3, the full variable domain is KAGVTQTPRYLIKTRGQQVTLSCSPISGHRSVSWYQQTPGQGLQFLFEYFSETQRNKGNFPGRFSGRQFSNSRSEMNVSTLELGDSALYLCASSLGPGGTGNEQYFGPGTRLTVT.

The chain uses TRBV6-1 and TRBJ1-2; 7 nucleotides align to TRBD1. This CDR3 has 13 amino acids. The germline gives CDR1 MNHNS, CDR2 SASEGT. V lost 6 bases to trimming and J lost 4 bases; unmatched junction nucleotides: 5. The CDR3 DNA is TGTGCCAGCAGAGCACAGGGGACCTATGGCTACACCTTC. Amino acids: CASRAQGTYGYTF.

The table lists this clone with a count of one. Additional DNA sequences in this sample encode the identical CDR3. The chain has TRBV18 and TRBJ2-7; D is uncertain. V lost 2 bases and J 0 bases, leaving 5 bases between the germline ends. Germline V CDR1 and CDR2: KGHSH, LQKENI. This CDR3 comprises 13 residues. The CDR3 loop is CASSPGISYEQYF. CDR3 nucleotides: TGTGCCAGCTCACCAGGCATCTCCTACGAGCAGTACTTC.

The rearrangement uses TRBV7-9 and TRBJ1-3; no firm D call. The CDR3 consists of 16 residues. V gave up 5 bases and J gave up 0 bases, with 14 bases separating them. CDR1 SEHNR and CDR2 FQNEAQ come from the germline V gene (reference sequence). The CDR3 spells CASSPPGGSSGNTIYF. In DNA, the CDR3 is TGTGCCAGCAGCCCCCCGGGTGGAAGCTCTGGAAACACCATATATTTT.

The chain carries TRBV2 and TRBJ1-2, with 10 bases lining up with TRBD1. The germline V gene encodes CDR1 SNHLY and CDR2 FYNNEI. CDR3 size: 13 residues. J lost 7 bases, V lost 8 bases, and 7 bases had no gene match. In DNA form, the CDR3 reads TGTGCCAGCGGGGGACAGGGGCCAAGTGGCTACACCTTC. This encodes CASGGQGPSGYTF.

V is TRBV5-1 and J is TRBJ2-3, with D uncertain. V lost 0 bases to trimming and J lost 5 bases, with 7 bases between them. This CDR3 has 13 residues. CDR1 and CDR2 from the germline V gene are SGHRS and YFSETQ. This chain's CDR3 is CASSLASEDTQYF. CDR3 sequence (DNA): TGCGCCAGCAGCTTGGCATCGGAAGATACGCAGTATTTT. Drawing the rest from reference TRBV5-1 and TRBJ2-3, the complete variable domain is KAGVTQTPRYLIKTRGQQVTLSCSPISGHRSVSWYQQTPGQGLQFLFEYFSETQRNKGNFPGRFSGRQFSNSRSEMNVSTLELGDSALYLCASSLASEDTQYFGPGTRLTVL.